This T cell receptor (beta chain) was recorded in a study of prognosis after radiotherapy for stage I lung cancer. About the research overall: The study deemed all of its non-small cell lung cancer patients medically inoperable.

General observations from the study: The authors reported that TRBV and TRBJ gene usage differed between patients with and without metastases.

This clonotype is categorized as medium-sized (0.01 to 0.1%). Its antigen is as yet unknown. Researchers used two-round multiplex PCR to amplify TCR beta CDR3 starting from genomic DNA. Gene-specific TRBV and TRBJ primers were used in PCR round one. Second-round PCR employed universal primers. TCRdb independently ran MiXCR on the multiplex PCR reads; one entry per CDR3 protein. The sample lists roughly 14,000 distinct CDR3 sequences; about 32% were seen once. Unmatched junction bases numbered 6, after V lost 3 bases and J lost 1 base. The V gene's germline CDR1 is SGHAT and CDR2 FQNNGV. This CDR3 comprises 15 residues.

The chain couples TRBV11-2 to TRBJ2-7, with 7 bases that match TRBD1. The sequencing used PBMCs, collected before or after stereotactic body radiation therapy (not recorded which). The clonotype was recovered from a donor older than 45 with non-small cell lung cancer. CDR3 sequence: CASSFGDRDSYEQYF. In DNA form, the CDR3 reads TGTGCCAGCAGCTTCGGCGACAGGGATTCCTACGAGCAGTACTTC.